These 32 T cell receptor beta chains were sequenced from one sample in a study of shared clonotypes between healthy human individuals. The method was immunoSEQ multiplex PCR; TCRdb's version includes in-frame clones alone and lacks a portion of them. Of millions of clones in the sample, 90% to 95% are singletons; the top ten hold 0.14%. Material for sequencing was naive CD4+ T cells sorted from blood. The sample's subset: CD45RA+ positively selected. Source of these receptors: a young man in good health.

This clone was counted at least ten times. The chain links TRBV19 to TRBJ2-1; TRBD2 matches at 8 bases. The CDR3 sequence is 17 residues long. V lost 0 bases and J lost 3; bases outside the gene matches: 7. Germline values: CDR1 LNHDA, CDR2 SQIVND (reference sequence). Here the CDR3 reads CASSIDREGGVYNEQFF. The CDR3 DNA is TGTGCCAGTAGTATAGATCGGGAGGGCGGAGTCTACAATGAGCAGTTCTTC.

The CDR3 protein is CAWKQGARGYGYTF. CDR3 nucleotide sequence: TGTGCCTGGAAACAGGGGGCGCGAGGCTATGGCTACACCTTC. The V call is TRBV30, the J call TRBJ1-2; 9 bases align to TRBD1. From germline, CDR1 is GTSNPN and CDR2 SVGIG (reference sequence). With 4 bases clipped from V and 4 bases from J, the junction kept 7 bases outside the gene matches. This CDR3 is built from 14 residues.

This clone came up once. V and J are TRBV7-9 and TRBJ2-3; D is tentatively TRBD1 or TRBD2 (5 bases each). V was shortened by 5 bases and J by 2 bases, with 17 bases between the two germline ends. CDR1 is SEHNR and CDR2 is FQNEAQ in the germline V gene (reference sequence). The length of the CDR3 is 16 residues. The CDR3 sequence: CASSHGTQLLTDTQYF. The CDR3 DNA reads TGTGCCAGCAGCCACGGGACGCAACTGCTCACAGATACGCAGTATTTT.

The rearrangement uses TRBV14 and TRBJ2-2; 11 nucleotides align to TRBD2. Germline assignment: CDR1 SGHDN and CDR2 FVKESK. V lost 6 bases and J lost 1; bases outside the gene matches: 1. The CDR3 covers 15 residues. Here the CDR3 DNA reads TGTGCCAGCAGAGGGACTAGCGGGAACACCGGGGAGCTGTTTTTT. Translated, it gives CASRGTSGNTGELFF.

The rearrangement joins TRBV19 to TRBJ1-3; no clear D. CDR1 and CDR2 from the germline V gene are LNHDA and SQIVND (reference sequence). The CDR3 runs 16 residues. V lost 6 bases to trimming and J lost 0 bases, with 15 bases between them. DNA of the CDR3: TGTGCCAGTAGGAGGAAGGTCGGGAGCTCTGGAAACACCATATATTTT. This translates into CASRRKVGSSGNTIYF.

The CDR3 DNA is TGTGCCAGCTCAGACGGGACAGGGGGCTACACCTTC. As protein: CASSDGTGGYTF. This sequence joins TRBV7-3 and TRBJ1-2, with 9 positions matching TRBD1. V was clipped by 8 bases and J by 8 bases; unmatched bases: 6. Germline-derived CDR1 and CDR2 are SGHTA and FQGTGA. This CDR3 is 12 amino acids long.

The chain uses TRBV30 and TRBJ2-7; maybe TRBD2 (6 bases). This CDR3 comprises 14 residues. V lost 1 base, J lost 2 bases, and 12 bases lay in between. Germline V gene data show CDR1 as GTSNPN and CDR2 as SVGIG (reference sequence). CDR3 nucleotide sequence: TGTGCCTGGAGTGGAGTCGCGGGGCCCTACGAGCAGTACTTC. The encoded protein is CAWSGVAGPYEQYF.

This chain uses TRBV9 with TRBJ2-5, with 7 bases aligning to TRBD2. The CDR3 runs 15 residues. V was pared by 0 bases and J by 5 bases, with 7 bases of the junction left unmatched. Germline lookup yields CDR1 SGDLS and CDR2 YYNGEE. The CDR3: CASSVVGGARETQYF. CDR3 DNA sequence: TGTGCCAGCAGCGTAGTGGGAGGGGCGCGGGAGACCCAGTACTTC. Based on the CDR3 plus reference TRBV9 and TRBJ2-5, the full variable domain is DSGVTQTPKHLITATGQRVTLRCSPRSGDLSVYWYQQSLDQGLQFLIQYYNGEERAKGNILERFSAQQFPDLHSELNLSSLELGDSALYFCASSVVGGARETQYFGPGTRLLVL.

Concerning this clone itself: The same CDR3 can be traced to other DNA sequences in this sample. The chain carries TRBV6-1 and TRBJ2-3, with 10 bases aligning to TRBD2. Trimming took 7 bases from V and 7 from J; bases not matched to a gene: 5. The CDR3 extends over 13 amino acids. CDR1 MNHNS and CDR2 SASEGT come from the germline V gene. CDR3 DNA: TGTGCCAGCATATTAGCGGGAGGCAATACGCAGTATTTT. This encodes CASILAGGNTQYF.

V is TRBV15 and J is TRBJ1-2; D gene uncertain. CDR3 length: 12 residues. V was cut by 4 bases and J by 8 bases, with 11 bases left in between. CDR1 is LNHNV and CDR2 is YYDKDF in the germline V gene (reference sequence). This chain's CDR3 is CATSTGDGGYTF. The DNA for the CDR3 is TGTGCCACCAGCACAGGCGACGGCGGCTACACCTTC. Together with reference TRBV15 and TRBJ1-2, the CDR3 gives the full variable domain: DAMVIQNPRYQVTQFGKPVTLSCSQTLNHNVMYWYQQKSSQAPKLLFHYYDKDFNNEADTPDNFQSRRPNTSFCFLDIRSPGLGDTAMYLCATSTGDGGYTFGSGTRLTVV.

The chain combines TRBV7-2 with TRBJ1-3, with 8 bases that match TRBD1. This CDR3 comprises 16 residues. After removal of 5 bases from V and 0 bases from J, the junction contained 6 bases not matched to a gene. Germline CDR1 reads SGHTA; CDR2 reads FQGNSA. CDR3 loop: CASSPPGQVSGNTIYF. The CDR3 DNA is TGTGCCAGCAGCCCGCCGGGACAGGTCTCTGGAAACACCATATATTTT.

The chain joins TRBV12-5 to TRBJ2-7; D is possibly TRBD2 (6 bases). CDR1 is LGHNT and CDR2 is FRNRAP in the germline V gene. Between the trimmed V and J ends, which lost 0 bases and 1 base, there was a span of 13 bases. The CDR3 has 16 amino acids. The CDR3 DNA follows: TGTGCTAGTGGTTTGGTACTAGGGACTGATTCCTACGAGCAGTACTTC. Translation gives CASGLVLGTDSYEQYF.

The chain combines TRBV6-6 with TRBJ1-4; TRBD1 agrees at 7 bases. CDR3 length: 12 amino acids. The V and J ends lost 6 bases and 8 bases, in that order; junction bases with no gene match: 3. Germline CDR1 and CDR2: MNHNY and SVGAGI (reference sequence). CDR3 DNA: TGTGCCAGCAGGACAGGGAACGAAAAACTGTTTTTT. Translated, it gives CASRTGNEKLFF.

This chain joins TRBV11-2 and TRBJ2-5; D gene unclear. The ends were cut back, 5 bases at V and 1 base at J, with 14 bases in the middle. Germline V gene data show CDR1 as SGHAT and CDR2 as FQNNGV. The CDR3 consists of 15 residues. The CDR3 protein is CASSPGVVRQETQYF. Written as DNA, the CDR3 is TGTGCCAGCAGCCCTGGGGTGGTACGCCAAGAGACCCAGTACTTC.

In nucleotides, the CDR3 is TGTGCCAGCAGCTTAGATGGGGTATATGGGCAGCCCCAGCATTTT. It encodes CASSLDGVYGQPQHF. The chain uses TRBV11-2 and TRBJ1-5; unclear D gene. The germline CDR1 and CDR2 sequences are SGHAT and FQNNGV. V was shortened by 0 bases and J by 7 bases, with 13 bases between the two germline ends. This CDR3 region has 15 residues. Drawing the rest from reference TRBV11-2 and TRBJ1-5, the complete variable domain is EAGVAQSPRYKIIEKRQSVAFWCNPISGHATLYWYQQILGQGPKLLIQFQNNGVVDDSQLPKDRFSAERLKGVDSTLKIQPAKLEDSAVYLCASSLDGVYGQPQHFGDGTRLSIL.

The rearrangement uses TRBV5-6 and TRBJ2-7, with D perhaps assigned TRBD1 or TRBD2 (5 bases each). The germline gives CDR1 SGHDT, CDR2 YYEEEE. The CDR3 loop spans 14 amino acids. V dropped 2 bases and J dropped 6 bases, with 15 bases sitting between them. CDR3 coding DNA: TGTGCCAGCAGCTTTCCCGGGACCATCGCCGAGCAGTACTTC. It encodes CASSFPGTIAEQYF.

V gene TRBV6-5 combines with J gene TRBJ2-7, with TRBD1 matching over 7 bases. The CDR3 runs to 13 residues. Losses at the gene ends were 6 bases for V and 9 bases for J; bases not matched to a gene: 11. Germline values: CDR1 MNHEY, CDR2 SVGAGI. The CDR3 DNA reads TGTGCCAGCAGCGACAGGGAGTTTGTTCGGCAGTACTTC. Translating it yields CASSDREFVRQYF.

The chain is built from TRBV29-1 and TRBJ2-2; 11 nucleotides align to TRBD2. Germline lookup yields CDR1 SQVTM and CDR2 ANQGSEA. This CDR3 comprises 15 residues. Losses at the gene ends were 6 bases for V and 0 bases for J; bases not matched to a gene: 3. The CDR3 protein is CSVGTSGSNTGELFF. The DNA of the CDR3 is TGCAGCGTGGGGACTAGCGGATCGAACACCGGGGAGCTGTTTTTT.

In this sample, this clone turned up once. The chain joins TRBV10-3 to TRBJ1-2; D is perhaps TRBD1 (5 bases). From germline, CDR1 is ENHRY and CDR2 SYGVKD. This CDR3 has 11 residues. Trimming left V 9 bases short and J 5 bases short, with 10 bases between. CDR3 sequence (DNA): TGTGCCATGGGGGGTGGATATGGCTACACCTTC. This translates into CAMGGGYGYTF.

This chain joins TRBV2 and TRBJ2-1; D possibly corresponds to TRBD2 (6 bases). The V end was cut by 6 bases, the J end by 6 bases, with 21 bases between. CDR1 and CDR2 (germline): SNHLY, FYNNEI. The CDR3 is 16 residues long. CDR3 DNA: TGTGCCAGCAGGGGAACGGGAGAGGGTCTACGCAATGAGCAGTTCTTC. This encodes CASRGTGEGLRNEQFF.

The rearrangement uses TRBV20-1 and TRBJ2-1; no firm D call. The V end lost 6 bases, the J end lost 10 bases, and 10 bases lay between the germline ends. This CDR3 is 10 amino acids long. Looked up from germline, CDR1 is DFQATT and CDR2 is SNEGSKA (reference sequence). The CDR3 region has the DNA TGCAGTGCCCCGGAGAACGAGCAGTTCTTC. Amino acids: CSAPENEQFF.

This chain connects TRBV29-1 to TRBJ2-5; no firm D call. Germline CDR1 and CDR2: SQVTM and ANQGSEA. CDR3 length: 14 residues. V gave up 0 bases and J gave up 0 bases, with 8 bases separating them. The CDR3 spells CSVEDGLYQETQYF. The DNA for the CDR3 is TGCAGCGTTGAAGATGGTCTGTACCAAGAGACCCAGTACTTC.

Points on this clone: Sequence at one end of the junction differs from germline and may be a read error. The CDR3 DNA reads TGTGCCAGCAGCCTAGAGGCCTACCAGCAGTACTTC. It codes for CASSLEAYQQYF. V usage is TRBV11-2 and J usage is TRBJ2-7; D uncertain. Germline V lookup: CDR1 SGHAT, CDR2 FQNNGV. This CDR3 contains 12 residues.

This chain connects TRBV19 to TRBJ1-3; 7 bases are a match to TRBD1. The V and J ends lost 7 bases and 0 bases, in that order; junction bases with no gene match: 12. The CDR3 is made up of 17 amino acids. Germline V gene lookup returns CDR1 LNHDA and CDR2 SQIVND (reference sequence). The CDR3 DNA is TGTGCCAGTACCGGACAGGCCCGCGAGAGCTCTGGAAACACCATATATTTT. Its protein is CASTGQARESSGNTIYF.

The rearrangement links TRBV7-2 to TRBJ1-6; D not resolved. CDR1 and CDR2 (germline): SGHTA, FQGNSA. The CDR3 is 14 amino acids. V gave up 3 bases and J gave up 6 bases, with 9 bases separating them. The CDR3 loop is CASSLEQSNSPLHF. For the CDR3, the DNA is TGTGCCAGCAGCTTGGAACAATCTAATTCACCCCTCCACTTT. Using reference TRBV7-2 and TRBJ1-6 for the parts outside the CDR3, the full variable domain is GAGVSQSPSNKVTEKGKDVELRCDPISGHTALYWYRQSLGQGLEFLIYFQGNSAPDKSGLPSDRFSAERTGGSVSTLTIQRTQQEDSAVYLCASSLEQSNSPLHFGNGTRLTVT.

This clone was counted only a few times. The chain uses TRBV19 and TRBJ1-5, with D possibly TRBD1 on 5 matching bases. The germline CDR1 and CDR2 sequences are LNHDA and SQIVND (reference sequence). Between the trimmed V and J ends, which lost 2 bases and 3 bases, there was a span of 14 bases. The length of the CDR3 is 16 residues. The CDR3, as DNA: TGTGCCAGTAGTATACCAGGGACGGTTCCCAATCAGCCCCAGCATTTT. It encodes CASSIPGTVPNQPQHF. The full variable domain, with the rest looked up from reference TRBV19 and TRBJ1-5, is DGGITQSPKYLFRKEGQNVTLSCEQNLNHDAMYWYRQDPGQGLRLIYYSQIVNDFQKGDIAEGYSVSREKKESFPLTVTSAQKNPTAFYLCASSIPGTVPNQPQHFGDGTRLSIL.

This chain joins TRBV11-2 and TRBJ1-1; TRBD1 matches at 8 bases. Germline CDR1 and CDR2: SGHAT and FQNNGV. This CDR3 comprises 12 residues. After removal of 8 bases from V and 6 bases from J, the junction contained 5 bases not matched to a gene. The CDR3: CASVDRGPEAFF. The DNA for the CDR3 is TGTGCCAGCGTCGACAGGGGCCCTGAAGCTTTCTTT.

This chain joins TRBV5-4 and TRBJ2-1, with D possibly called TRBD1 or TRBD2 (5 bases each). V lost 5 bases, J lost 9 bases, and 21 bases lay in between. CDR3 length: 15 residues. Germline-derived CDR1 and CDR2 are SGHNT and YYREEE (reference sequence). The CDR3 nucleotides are TGTGCCAGCAGGCTGGGGGACCCACAAGGAACTGAGCAGTTCTTC. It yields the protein CASRLGDPQGTEQFF.

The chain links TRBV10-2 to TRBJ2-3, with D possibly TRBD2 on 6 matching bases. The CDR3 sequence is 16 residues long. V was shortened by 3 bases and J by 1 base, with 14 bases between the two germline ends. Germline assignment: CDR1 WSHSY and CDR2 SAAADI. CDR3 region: CASSDRSSVGTDTQYF. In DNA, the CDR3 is TGCGCCAGCAGTGATCGGTCTAGCGTGGGCACAGATACGCAGTATTTT.

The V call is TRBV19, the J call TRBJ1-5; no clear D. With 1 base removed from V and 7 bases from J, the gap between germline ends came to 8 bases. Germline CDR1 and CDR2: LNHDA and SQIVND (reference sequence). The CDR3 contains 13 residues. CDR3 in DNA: TGTGCCAGTAGTATAGTTGCCCAGCAGCCCCAGCATTTT. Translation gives CASSIVAQQPQHF.

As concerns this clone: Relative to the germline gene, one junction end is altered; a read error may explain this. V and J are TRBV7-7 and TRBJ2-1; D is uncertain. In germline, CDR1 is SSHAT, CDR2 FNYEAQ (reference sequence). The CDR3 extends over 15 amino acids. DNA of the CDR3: TGTGCTAGCAGCTTAAATGGGCTGCCAGGCGGTGAGCAGTTCTTC. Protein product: CASSLNGLPGGEQFF.

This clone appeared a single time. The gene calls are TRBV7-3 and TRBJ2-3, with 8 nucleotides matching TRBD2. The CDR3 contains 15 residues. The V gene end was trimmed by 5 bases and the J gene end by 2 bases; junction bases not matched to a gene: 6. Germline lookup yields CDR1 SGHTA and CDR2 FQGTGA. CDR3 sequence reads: CASSLRGGATDTQYF. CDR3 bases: TGTGCCAGCAGCCTCCGGGGGGGGGCCACAGATACGCAGTATTTT.